Listed here are 28 T cell receptor beta chains from one sample, sequenced in a study of cytomegalovirus exposure and HLA in healthy donors. The PCR used 60 Vbeta and 13 Jbeta primers. Sequencing used immunoSEQ multiplex PCR; TCRdb keeps in-frame clones, though not all of them. This table holds over 50,000 clones, about 79% found once. Material: PBMCs. The source of these receptors is a man in his forties in good health and CMV-seronegative.

This rearrangement joins TRBV5-1 to TRBJ2-7; tentatively, D is TRBD1 (5 bases). The length of the CDR3 is 14 residues. Looked up from germline, CDR1 is SGHRS and CDR2 is YFSETQ. V was shortened by 0 bases and J by 1 base, with 8 bases between the two germline ends. CDR3 bases: TGCGCCAGCAGCTTGGGGACATTTTCCTACGAGCAGTACTTC. It is translated as CASSLGTFSYEQYF.

This chain joins TRBV19 and TRBJ2-7; D may be TRBD1 (6 bases). With 2 bases removed from V and 6 bases from J, the gap between germline ends came to 17 bases. There are 15 residues in the CDR3. The germline CDR1 and CDR2 sequences are LNHDA and SQIVND (reference sequence). The CDR3 DNA is TGTGCCAGTAGTATAAATACAGGGTCCTTCTTCGAGCAGTACTTC. Its protein is CASSINTGSFFEQYF.

CDR3 DNA: TGTGCCAGTAGCCTCTCCGGGACAGGGTTCTATGGCTACACCTTC. It encodes CASSLSGTGFYGYTF. The V and J genes are TRBV19 and TRBJ1-2; 9 nucleotides agree with TRBD1. The CDR3 covers 15 residues. With 6 bases clipped from V and 4 bases from J, the junction kept 9 bases outside the gene matches. Germline V gives CDR1 LNHDA, CDR2 SQIVND (reference sequence).

The chain couples TRBV27 to TRBJ2-1; TRBD2 matches 13 bases. V trimming: 4 bases; J trimming: 9 bases; junction bases outside the gene matches: 9. CDR3 length: 16 residues. Germline assignment: CDR1 MNHEY and CDR2 SMNVEV (reference sequence). In nucleotides, the CDR3 is TGTGCCAGCAGTTCCGGGAGACTAGCGGGGGGATTTGAGCAGTTCTTC. This sequence encodes CASSSGRLAGGFEQFF.

The rearrangement uses TRBV7-2 and TRBJ1-2, with D hard to call. Germline CDR1 is SGHTA and CDR2 is FQGNSA. The V end lost 2 bases, the J end lost 2 bases, and 6 bases lay between the germline ends. There are 13 residues in the CDR3. CDR3 sequence: CASSLWANYGYTF. CDR3 in DNA: TGTGCCAGCAGCTTATGGGCCAACTATGGCTACACCTTC.

This clone was recorded a few times. CDR3 in DNA: TGCGCCAGCAGCCACCTGGAGGGCGGCCGTGGTGAAAAACTGTTTTTT. This codes for CASSHLEGGRGEKLFF. The J gene is TRBJ1-4, the V gene TRBV4-3; D is ambiguous. There are 16 residues in the CDR3. V gave up 3 bases and J gave up 7 bases, with 18 bases separating them. The germline gives CDR1 LGHNA, CDR2 YSLEER.

V usage is TRBV19 and J usage is TRBJ1-4; no firm D call. V was cut by 2 bases and J by 6 bases, with 7 bases left in between. Germline-derived CDR1 and CDR2 are LNHDA and SQIVND (reference sequence). The length of the CDR3 is 13 residues. CDR3 residues: CASSIRGDEKLFF. The CDR3 DNA follows: TGTGCCAGTAGTATACGGGGTGATGAAAAACTGTTTTTT. Full variable domain (remainder filled in from reference TRBV19 and TRBJ1-4): DGGITQSPKYLFRKEGQNVTLSCEQNLNHDAMYWYRQDPGQGLRLIYYSQIVNDFQKGDIAEGYSVSREKKESFPLTVTSAQKNPTAFYLCASSIRGDEKLFFGSGTQLSVL.

The chain recombines TRBV9 with TRBJ1-4, with D unresolved. The CDR3 consists of 15 residues. V lost 0 bases, J lost 7 bases, and 13 bases lay in between. Germline CDR1 is SGDLS and CDR2 is YYNGEE. The CDR3 sequence: CASSVAPQTGEKLFF. In DNA form, the CDR3 reads TGTGCCAGCAGCGTAGCGCCCCAAACGGGTGAAAAACTGTTTTTT.

This clone appeared a few times. One end of the junction does not line up with germline, which may come from a read error. The chain recombines TRBV19 with TRBJ2-2, with 7 bases lining up with TRBD2. The CDR3 spans 16 residues. The germline V gene encodes CDR1 LNHDA and CDR2 SQIVND (reference sequence). The CDR3 protein is CASSMISGRNAGELFF. CDR3 sequence (DNA): TGTGCCAGTAGTATGATTTCCGGGAGGAACGCCGGGGAGCTGTTTTTT.

The DNA of the CDR3 is TGTGCCAGCAGCCCCCTCCTTAACCGGGTACAGGGGGGACCATTATTTGGCTACACCTTC. It encodes CASSPLLNRVQGGPLFGYTF. The J gene is TRBJ1-2, the V gene TRBV27; 8 bases match TRBD1. The CDR3 sequence is 20 residues long. With V trimmed by 6 bases and J by 7 bases, 28 bases remained unmatched. Germline-derived CDR1 and CDR2 are MNHEY and SMNVEV (reference sequence).

V usage is TRBV4-1 and J usage is TRBJ2-1; D is possibly TRBD2 (5 bases). The germline V and J ends were trimmed by 3 bases and 9 bases, with 15 bases remaining between them. There are 14 residues in the CDR3. The germline V gene has CDR1 MGHRA and CDR2 YSYEKL. The CDR3 reads CASSHPKGLGEQFF. CDR3 DNA: TGCGCCAGCAGCCATCCTAAAGGACTCGGTGAGCAGTTCTTC.

This clone appeared a single time. The chain is built from TRBV2 and TRBJ1-2; D gene uncertain. CDR3 length: 11 residues. V was pared by 7 bases and J by 12 bases, with 15 bases between. Germline V gene data show CDR1 as SNHLY and CDR2 as FYNNEI. CDR3 bases: TGTGCCAGCACCTCCCGCGTCGGGAACACCTTC. Translating it yields CASTSRVGNTF.

This rearrangement joins TRBV7-2 to TRBJ2-1; 7 bases agree with TRBD1. V gave up 1 base and J gave up 10 bases; unmatched junction bases: 4. The CDR3 loop spans 13 amino acids. The germline CDR1 and CDR2 sequences are SGHTA and FQGNSA. The CDR3 nucleotides are TGTGCCAGCAGCTTAGTAATCAGGGGGGAGCAGTTCTTC. It encodes CASSLVIRGEQFF.

The rearrangement links TRBV7-2 to TRBJ2-1; no clear D gene. V was cut by 6 bases and J by 2 bases, with 11 bases left in between. In germline, CDR1 is SGHTA, CDR2 FQGNSA. This CDR3 has 14 residues. CDR3 amino acids: CASRAVQAYNEQFF. The DNA for the CDR3 is TGTGCCAGCAGGGCGGTGCAAGCCTACAATGAGCAGTTCTTC.

The chain links TRBV4-3 to TRBJ1-3; D remains unclear. CDR1 is LGHNA, CDR2 YSLEER, per germline. V was clipped by 0 bases and J by 3 bases, with 12 bases between them. The CDR3 runs to 16 residues. CDR3 nucleotides: TGCGCCAGCAGCCAAGATTGGCAGATCCGTGGAAACACCATATATTTT. Encoded protein: CASSQDWQIRGNTIYF.

The V and J genes are TRBV5-4 and TRBJ2-5, with TRBD1 identical over 7 bases. CDR1 is SGHNT and CDR2 is YYREEE in the germline V gene (reference sequence). The ends lost 2 bases at V and 4 bases at J; junction bases unmatched: 11. There are 16 residues in the CDR3. The CDR3 loop reads CASSFDRARSAETQYF. CDR3 nucleotides: TGTGCCAGCAGCTTCGACAGGGCGAGGTCAGCAGAGACCCAGTACTTC.

The rearrangement joins TRBV6-4 to TRBJ2-2, with D tentatively TRBD1 (5 bases). This CDR3 has 15 residues. V was cut by 5 bases and J by 2 bases, with 12 bases left in between. Per germline, CDR1 MRHNA and CDR2 SNTAGT. The CDR3 DNA is TGTGCCAGCAGTTCTACAGGAGCCAACACCGGGGAGCTGTTTTTT. Protein: CASSSTGANTGELFF.

CDR3 coding DNA: TGTGCCAGCAGTCTCGTCGGGGATACGCAGTATTTT. The encoded protein is CASSLVGDTQYF. This rearrangement joins TRBV6-5 to TRBJ2-3; D is unresolved. V was clipped by 5 bases and J by 6 bases, with 9 bases between them. The germline CDR1 and CDR2 sequences are MNHEY and SVGAGI. This CDR3 contains 12 residues.

The genes are TRBV29-1 and TRBJ2-5; 7 nucleotides match TRBD2. CDR1 is SQVTM, CDR2 ANQGSEA, per germline. V lost 5 bases to trimming and J lost 1 base; unmatched junction nucleotides: 10. This CDR3 is built from 15 residues. CDR3 sequence reads: CSVRPGLAAQETQYF. CDR3 nucleotide sequence: TGCAGCGTTCGCCCTGGGCTAGCGGCCCAAGAGACCCAGTACTTC. Full variable domain (missing parts from reference TRBV29-1 and TRBJ2-5): SAVISQKPSRDICQRGTSLTIQCQVDSQVTMMFWYRQQPGQSLTLIATANQGSEATYESGFVIDKFPISRPNLTFSTLTVSNMSPEDSSIYLCSVRPGLAAQETQYFGPGTRLLVL.

This sequence joins TRBV14 and TRBJ2-3, with 10 nucleotides matching TRBD1. V lost 3 bases, J lost 2 bases, and 5 bases stayed unmatched. The CDR3 runs 16 residues. Germline V gene sequence: CDR1 SGHDN, CDR2 FVKESK. CDR3: CASSQGQGFYTDTQYF. As DNA, the CDR3 is TGTGCCAGCAGCCAGGGACAGGGGTTTTACACAGATACGCAGTATTTT. The full variable domain, in which reference TRBV14 and TRBJ2-3 provide the parts outside the CDR3, is EAGVTQFPSHSVIEKGQTVTLRCDPISGHDNLYWYRRVMGKEIKFLLHFVKESKQDESGMPNNRFLAERTGGTYSTLKVQPAELEDSGVYFCASSQGQGFYTDTQYFGPGTRLTVL.

Here the CDR3 reads CASSLVQGLAVVSQYF. Here the CDR3 DNA reads TGTGCCAGCAGCTTAGTTCAGGGCCTCGCTGTCGTGTCGCAGTATTTT. This chain uses TRBV11-2 with TRBJ2-3, with TRBD1 as a possible D gene (5 bases). Per the germline V gene, CDR1 is SGHAT and CDR2 is FQNNGV. The CDR3 loop spans 16 amino acids. Deletions cut 1 base from V and 10 bases from J, with 21 bases between.

CDR3 DNA sequence: TGCAGCGTCGGGAGAAGCGGGACACCGAACACTGAAGCTTTCTTT. It codes for CSVGRSGTPNTEAFF. The rearrangement uses TRBV29-1 and TRBJ1-1; D might be TRBD1 (6 bases). In germline, CDR1 is SQVTM, CDR2 ANQGSEA. V was shortened by 6 bases and J by 1 base, with 18 bases between the two germline ends. This CDR3 region has 15 residues.

The CDR3 DNA sequence: TGTGCCAGCTCACCCCCTCCGGGACAGATGAACACCGGGGAGCTGTTTTTT. Translation gives CASSPPPGQMNTGELFF. The chain carries TRBV18 and TRBJ2-2; 7 nucleotides agree with TRBD1. Germline lookup yields CDR1 KGHSH and CDR2 LQKENI. The V segment lost 3 bases and the J segment 1 base; nucleotides outside the gene matches: 8. This CDR3 region has 17 residues.

This clone has more than one count but fewer than ten. The V call is TRBV28, the J call TRBJ2-1; D gene ambiguous. Germline CDR1 and CDR2: MDHEN and SYDVKM. CDR3 length: 15 residues. Trimming cost V 5 bases and J 5 bases, with 16 bases left between them. In DNA form, the CDR3 reads TGTGCCAGCAGTACCAACTCTTACCTAAACAATGAGCAGTTCTTC. This sequence encodes CASSTNSYLNNEQFF.

This rearrangement joins TRBV2 to TRBJ2-1, with no clear D. The V and J ends lost 4 bases and 4 bases respectively, with 8 bases between them. Germline V gene data show CDR1 as SNHLY and CDR2 as FYNNEI. The CDR3 totals 13 residues. CDR3 DNA sequence: TGTGCCAGCAGTGCCCAGGTATACAATGAGCAGTTCTTC. Its protein is CASSAQVYNEQFF.

This rearrangement joins TRBV11-2 to TRBJ2-5, with D possibly TRBD1 on 5 matching bases. Trimming removed 5 bases from V and 0 bases from J, with 13 bases in between. The V gene's germline CDR1 is SGHAT and CDR2 FQNNGV. CDR3 length: 15 residues. The CDR3 here is CASSPYRNHQETQYF. In DNA form, the CDR3 reads TGTGCCAGCAGCCCTTACAGGAACCACCAAGAGACCCAGTACTTC.

Turning to this clone: A read error may produce the germline difference seen at one junction end. This chain links TRBV7-2 with TRBJ1-5, with TRBD1 as a possible D gene (6 bases). Germline assignment: CDR1 SGHTA and CDR2 FQGNSA. The CDR3 totals 13 residues. The CDR3 sequence: CASSQIGTSVINF. In DNA form, the CDR3 reads TGTGCCAGCAGCCAAATCGGGACATCGGTCATCAATTTT.

As DNA, the CDR3 is TGTGCCAGCAGCTTATCCCTGGGGGCAGGTGGGGCCAACGTCCTGACTTTC. Translating it yields CASSLSLGAGGANVLTF. The chain carries TRBV7-3 and TRBJ2-6, with D tentatively TRBD1 (6 bases). The CDR3 length is 17 residues. Trimming removed 2 bases at V and 3 bases at J, with 14 bases between. Germline V CDR1 and CDR2: SGHTA, FQGTGA.